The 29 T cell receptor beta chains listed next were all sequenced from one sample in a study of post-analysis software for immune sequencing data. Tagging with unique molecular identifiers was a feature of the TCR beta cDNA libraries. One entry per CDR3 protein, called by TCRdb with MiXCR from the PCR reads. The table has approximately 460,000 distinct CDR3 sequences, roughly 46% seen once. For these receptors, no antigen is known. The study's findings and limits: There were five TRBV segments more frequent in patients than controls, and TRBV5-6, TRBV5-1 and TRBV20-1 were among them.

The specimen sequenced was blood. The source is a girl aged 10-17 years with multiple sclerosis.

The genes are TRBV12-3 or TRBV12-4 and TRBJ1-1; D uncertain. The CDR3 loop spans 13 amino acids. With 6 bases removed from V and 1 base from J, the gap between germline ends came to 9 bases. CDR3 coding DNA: TGTGCCAGCAGCAGAGATAAGAACACTGAAGCTTTCTTT. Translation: CASSRDKNTEAFF.

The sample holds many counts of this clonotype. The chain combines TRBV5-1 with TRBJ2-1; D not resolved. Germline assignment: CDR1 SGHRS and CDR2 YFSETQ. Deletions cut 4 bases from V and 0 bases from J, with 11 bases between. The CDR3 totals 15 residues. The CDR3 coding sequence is TGCGCCAGCAGCCAGACCTTAAGCTCCTACAATGAGCAGTTCTTC. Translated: CASSQTLSSYNEQFF.

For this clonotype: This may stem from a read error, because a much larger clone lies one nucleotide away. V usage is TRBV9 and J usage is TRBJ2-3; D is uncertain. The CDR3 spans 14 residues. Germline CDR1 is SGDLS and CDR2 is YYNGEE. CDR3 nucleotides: TGTGGCAGCAGCAAATATCCTAGCACAGATACGCAGTATTTT. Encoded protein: CGSSKYPSTDTQYF.

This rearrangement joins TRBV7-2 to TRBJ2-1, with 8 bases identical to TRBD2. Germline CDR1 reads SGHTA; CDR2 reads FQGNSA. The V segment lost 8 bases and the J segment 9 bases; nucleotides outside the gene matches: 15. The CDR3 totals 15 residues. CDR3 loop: CASSMRSSGQVEQFF. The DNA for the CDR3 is TGTGCCAGCTCGATGAGATCTAGCGGGCAGGTTGAGCAGTTCTTC.

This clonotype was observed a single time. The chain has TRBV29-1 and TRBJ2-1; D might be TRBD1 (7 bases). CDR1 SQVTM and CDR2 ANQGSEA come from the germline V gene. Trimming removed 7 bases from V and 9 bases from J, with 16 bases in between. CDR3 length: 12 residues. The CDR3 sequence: CSAYRQGGEQFF. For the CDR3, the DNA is TGCAGCGCGTACCGACAGGGAGGTGAGCAGTTCTTC.

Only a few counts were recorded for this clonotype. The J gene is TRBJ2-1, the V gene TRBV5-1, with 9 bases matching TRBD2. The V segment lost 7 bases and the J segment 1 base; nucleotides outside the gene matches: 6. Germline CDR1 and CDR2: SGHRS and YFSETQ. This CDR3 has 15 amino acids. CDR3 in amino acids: CASGVAGASYNEQFF. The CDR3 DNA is TGCGCCAGCGGGGTAGCGGGAGCTTCCTACAATGAGCAGTTCTTC.

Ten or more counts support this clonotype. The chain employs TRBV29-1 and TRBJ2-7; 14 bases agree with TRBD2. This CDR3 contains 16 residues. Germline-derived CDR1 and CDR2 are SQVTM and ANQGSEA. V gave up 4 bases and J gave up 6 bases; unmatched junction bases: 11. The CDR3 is CSVGGLAGDSYAEQYF. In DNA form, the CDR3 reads TGCAGCGTTGGGGGACTAGCGGGAGATTCGTACGCCGAGCAGTACTTC.

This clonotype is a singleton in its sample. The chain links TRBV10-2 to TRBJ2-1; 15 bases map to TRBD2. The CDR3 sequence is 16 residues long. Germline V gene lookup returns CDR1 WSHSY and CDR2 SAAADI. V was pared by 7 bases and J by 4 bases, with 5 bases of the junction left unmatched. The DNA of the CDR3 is TGCGCCAGCACGGGACTAGCGGGAGGTGATTACAATGAGCAGTTCTTC. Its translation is CASTGLAGGDYNEQFF.

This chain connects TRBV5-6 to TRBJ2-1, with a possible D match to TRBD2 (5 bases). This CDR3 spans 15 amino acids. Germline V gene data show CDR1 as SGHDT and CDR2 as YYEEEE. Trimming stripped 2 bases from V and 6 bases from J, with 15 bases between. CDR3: CASSLVRARGNEQFF. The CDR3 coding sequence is TGTGCCAGCAGCTTAGTGAGAGCACGGGGCAATGAGCAGTTCTTC.

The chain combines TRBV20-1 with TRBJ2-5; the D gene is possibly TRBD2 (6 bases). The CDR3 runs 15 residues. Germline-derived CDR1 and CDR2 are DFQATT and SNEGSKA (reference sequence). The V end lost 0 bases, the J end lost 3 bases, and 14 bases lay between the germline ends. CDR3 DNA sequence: TGCAGTGCTAGAGACAGCGGCGGGGATAAAGAGACCCAGTACTTC. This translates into CSARDSGGDKETQYF.

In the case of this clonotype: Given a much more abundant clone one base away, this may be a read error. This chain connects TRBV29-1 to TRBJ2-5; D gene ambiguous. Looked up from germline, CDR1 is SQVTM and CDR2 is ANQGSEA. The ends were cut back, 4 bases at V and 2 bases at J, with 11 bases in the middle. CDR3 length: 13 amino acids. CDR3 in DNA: TGCAGCGTTGGGAACGGAGAACAAGAGACCCAGTACTTC. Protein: CSVGNGEQETQYF.

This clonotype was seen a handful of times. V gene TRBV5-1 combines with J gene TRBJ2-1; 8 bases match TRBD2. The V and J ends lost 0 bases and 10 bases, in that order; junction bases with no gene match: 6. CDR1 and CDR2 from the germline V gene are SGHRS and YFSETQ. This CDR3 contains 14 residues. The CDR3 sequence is CASSLDIAGMEQFF. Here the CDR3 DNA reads TGCGCCAGCAGCTTGGACATAGCGGGAATGGAGCAGTTCTTC. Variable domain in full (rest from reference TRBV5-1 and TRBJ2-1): KAGVTQTPRYLIKTRGQQVTLSCSPISGHRSVSWYQQTPGQGLQFLFEYFSETQRNKGNFPGRFSGRQFSNSRSEMNVSTLELGDSALYLCASSLDIAGMEQFFGPGTRLTVL.

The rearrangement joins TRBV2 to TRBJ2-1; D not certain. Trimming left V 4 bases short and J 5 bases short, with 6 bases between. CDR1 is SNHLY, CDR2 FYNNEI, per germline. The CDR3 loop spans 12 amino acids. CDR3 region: CASSGPDNEQFF. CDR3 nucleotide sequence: TGTGCCAGCAGTGGGCCTGACAATGAGCAGTTCTTC.

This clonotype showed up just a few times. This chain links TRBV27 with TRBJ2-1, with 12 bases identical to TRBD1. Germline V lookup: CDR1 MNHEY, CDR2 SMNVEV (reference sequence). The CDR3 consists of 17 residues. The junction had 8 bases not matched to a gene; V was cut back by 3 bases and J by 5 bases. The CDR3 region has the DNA TGTGCCAGCAGTTTTGAATTTGGGACAGGGGGCCACAATGAGCAGTTCTTC. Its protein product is CASSFEFGTGGHNEQFF.

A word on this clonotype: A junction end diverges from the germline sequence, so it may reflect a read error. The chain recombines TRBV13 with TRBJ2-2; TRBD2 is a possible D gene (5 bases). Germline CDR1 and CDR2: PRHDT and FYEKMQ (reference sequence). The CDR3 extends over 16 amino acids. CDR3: CASSLLTSPNTGERFF. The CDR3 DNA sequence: TGTGCCAGCAGCTTGTTAACGTCCCCGAACACCGGGGAGCGGTTTTTT.

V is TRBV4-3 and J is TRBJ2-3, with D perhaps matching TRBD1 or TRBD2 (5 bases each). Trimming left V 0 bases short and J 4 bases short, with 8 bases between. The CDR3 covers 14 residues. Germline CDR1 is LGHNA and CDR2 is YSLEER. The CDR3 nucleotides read TGCGCCAGCAGCCAAGAAATGGGGGCAGATACGCAGTATTTT. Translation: CASSQEMGADTQYF.

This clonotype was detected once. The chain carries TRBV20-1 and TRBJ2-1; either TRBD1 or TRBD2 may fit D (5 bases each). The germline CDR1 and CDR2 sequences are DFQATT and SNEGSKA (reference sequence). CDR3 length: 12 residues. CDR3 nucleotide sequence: TGCAGCGCTCCTAGATGGGGGAATGAGCAGTTCTTC. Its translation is CSAPRWGNEQFF.

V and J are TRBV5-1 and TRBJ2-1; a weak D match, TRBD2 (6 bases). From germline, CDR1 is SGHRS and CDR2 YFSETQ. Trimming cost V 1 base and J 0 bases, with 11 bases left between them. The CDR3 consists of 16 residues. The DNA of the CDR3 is TGCGCCAGCAGCTTGAGCGGGCCTAGCTCCTACAATGAGCAGTTCTTC. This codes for CASSLSGPSSYNEQFF. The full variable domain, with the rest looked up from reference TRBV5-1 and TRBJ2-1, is KAGVTQTPRYLIKTRGQQVTLSCSPISGHRSVSWYQQTPGQGLQFLFEYFSETQRNKGNFPGRFSGRQFSNSRSEMNVSTLELGDSALYLCASSLSGPSSYNEQFFGPGTRLTVL.

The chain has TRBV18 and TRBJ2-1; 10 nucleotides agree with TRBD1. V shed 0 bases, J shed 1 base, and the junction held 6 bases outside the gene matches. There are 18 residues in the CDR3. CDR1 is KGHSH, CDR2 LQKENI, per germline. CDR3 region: CASSPPGQGISSYNEQFF. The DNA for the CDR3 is TGTGCCAGCTCACCACCGGGACAGGGGATTTCATCCTACAATGAGCAGTTCTTC.

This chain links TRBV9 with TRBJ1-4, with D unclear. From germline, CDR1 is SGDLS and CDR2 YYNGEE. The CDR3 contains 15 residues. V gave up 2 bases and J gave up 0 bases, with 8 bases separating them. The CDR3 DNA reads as TGTGCCAGCAGCGTTGGGGTTGCAACTAATGAAAAACTGTTTTTT. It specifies CASSVGVATNEKLFF.

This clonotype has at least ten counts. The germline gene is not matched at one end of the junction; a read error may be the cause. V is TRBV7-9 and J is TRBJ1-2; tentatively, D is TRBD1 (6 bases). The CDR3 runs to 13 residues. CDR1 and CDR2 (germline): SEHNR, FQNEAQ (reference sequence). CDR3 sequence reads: CASSLGGDYGYTF. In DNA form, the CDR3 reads TGCGCCAGCAGCTTGGGGGGCGACTATGGCTACACCTTC.

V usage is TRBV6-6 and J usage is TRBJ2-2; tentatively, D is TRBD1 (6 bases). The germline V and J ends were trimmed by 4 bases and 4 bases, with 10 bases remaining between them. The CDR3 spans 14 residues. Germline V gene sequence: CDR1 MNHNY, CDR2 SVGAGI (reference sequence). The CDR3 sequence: CASSFRGTTGELFF. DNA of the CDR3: TGTGCCAGCAGTTTCAGGGGTACCACCGGGGAGCTGTTTTTT.

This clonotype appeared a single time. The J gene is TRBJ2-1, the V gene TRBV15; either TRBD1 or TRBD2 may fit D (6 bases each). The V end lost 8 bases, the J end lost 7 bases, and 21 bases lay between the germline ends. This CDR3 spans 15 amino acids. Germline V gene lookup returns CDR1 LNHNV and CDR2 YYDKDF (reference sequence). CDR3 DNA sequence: TGTGCCACCGCCAGGTCAACAGGGACTTTTAATGAGCAGTTCTTC. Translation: CATARSTGTFNEQFF.

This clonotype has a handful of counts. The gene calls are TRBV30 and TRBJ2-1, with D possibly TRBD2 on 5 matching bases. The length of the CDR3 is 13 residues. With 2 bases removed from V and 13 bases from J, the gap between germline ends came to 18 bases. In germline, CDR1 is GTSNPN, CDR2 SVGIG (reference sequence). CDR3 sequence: CAWSPLVGLAQFF. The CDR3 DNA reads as TGTGCCTGGAGTCCTCTCGTGGGTCTAGCTCAGTTCTTC.

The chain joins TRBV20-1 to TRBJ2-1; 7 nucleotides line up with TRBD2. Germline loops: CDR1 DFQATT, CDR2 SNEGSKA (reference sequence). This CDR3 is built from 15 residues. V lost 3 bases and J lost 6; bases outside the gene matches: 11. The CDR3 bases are TGCAGTGCTAGGCAAGGGACTACCTGGGGCAATGAGCAGTTCTTC. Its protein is CSARQGTTWGNEQFF.

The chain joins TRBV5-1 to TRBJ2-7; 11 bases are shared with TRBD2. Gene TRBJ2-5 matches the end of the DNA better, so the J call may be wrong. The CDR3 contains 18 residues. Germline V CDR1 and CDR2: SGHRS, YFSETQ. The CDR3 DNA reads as TGCGCCAGCAGCAAATACTCTTCACTAGCGGGAGCGGGAGAGACCCAGTACTTC. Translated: CASSKYSSLAGAGETQYF.

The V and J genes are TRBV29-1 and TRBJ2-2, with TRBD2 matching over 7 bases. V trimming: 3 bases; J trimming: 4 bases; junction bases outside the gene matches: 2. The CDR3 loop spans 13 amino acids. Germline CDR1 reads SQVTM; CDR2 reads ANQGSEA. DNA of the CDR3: TGCAGCGTTGACTCGGGGGGCACCGGGGAGCTGTTTTTT. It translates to CSVDSGGTGELFF.

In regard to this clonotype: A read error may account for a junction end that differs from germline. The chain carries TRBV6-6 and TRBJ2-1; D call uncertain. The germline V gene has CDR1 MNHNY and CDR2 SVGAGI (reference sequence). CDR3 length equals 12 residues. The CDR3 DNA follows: TGTGCCAGCAGTTACCTCTACAATGAGCGGTTCTTC. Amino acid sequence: CASSYLYNERFF.

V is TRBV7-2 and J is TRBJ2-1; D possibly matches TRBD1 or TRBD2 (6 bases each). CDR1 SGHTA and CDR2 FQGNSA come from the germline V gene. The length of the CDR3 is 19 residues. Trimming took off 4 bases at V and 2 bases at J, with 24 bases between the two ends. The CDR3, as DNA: TGTGCCAGCAGCTCATTAGGGGGTACGGGGGACACACCCTACAATGAGCAGTTCTTC. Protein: CASSSLGGTGDTPYNEQFF.